This T cell receptor (beta chain) was profiled in a study of response to subunit inactivated influenza vaccine. Whole-study results and caveats: A suggestion made by the authors is that each seasonal influenza vaccination recruits few new T cells.

A word on this clonotype: What it recognizes is unknown.

Via MiXCR, TCRdb re-called the RT-PCR reads, giving one row per CDR3 protein. The table includes around 180,000 distinct CDR3 sequences, around a tenth detected once. The CDR3 has 14 residues. V dropped 0 bases and J dropped 10 bases, with 10 bases sitting between them. Germline V gene data show CDR1 as LNHNV and CDR2 as YYDKDF (reference sequence). The chain recombines TRBV15 with TRBJ1-6; weak D call: TRBD1 (6 bases). Sequences were derived from non-naive T cells sorted from PBMCs, sampled on the day of vaccination. The sequence came from a man over 45 who received an inactivated influenza vaccine. The CDR3 DNA follows: TGTGCCACCAGCAGAGAACAGGGTAACTCACCCCTCCACTTT. This gives the protein CATSREQGNSPLHF.